This T cell receptor (beta chain) was identified in a study of blood T cell repertoires in COVID-19. Background on the study: Spain, Italy and the United States supplied samples that represented acute and convalescent COVID-19. The cDNA or gDNA used as material had been derived from T cells, B-cell-depleted T cells, or PBMCs.

Participants were aged about 18 to 90 years, lived in around 22 US areas, and enrolled virtually. Which cohort a participant joined came from the clinical history participants gave. Libraries were prepared by immunoSEQ multiplex PCR; TCRdb keeps only in-frame clonotypes and omits some of them. The data hold 240,000 or so clones, with around 89% observed a single time. This CDR3 is 14 amino acids long. The germline V gene has CDR1 SGHNT and CDR2 YENEEA. Trimming took 9 bases from V and 9 from J; bases not matched to a gene: 9. The clonotype originates from a middle-aged man who had recovered from COVID-19. The rearrangement uses TRBV11-3 and TRBJ1-6; 9 positions match TRBD1. The sample consisted of PBMCs or T cells enriched from blood (not recorded which). This chain's CDR3 is CASSPGTGPSPLHF. CDR3 sequence (DNA): TGTGCCAGTTCCCCCGGGACAGGGCCTTCACCCCTCCACTTT.